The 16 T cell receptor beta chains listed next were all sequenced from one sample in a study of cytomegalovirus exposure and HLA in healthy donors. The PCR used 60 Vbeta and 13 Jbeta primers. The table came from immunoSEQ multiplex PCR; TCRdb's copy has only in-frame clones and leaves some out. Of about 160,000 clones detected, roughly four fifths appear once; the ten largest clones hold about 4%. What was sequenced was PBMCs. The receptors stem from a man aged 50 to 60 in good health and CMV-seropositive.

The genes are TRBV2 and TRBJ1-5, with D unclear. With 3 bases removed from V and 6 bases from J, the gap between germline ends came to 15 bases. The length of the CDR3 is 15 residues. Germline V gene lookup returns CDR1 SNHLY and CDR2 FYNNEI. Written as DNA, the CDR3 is TGTGCCAGCAGTGATATCGGGGAAGTGGGTCAGCCCCAGCATTTT. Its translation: CASSDIGEVGQPQHF.

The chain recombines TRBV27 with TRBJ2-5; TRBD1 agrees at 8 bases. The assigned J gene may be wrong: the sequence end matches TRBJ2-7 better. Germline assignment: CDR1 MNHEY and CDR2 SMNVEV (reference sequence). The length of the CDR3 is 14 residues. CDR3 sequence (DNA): TGTGCCAGCAGTTATCAGGGGGCGCGGTACGAGCAGTACTTC. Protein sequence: CASSYQGARYEQYF.

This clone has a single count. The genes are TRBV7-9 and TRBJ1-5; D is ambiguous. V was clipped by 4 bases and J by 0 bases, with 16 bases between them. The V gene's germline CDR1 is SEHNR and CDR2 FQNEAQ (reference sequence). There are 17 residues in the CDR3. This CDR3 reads CASSSYPGSPSNQPQHF. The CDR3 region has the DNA TGTGCCAGCAGCTCGTATCCGGGGTCTCCTAGCAATCAGCCCCAGCATTTT.

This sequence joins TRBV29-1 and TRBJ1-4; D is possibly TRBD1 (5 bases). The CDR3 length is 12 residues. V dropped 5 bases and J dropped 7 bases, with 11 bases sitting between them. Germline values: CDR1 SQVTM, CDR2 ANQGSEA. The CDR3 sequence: CSVLRGGEKLFF. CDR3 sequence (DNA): TGCAGCGTTCTGAGGGGAGGTGAAAAACTGTTTTTT.

The CDR3 DNA reads TGTGCCACCAAGGGAGACAGGATGAACACTGAAGCTTTCTTT. This codes for CATKGDRMNTEAFF. The V and J genes are TRBV2 and TRBJ1-1, with TRBD1 as a possible D gene (6 bases). There are 14 residues in the CDR3. Germline CDR1 is SNHLY and CDR2 is FYNNEI. Trimming stripped 10 bases from V and 0 bases from J, with 15 bases between.

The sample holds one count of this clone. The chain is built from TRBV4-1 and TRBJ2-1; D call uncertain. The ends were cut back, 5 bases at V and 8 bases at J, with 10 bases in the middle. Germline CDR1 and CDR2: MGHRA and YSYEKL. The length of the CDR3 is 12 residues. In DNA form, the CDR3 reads TGCGCCAGCAGCTTGACTCGGGATGAGCAGTTCTTC. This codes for CASSLTRDEQFF.

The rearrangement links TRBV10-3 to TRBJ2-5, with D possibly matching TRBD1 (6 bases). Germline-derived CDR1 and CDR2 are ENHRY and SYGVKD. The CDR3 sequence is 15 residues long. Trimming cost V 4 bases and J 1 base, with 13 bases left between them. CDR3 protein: CAISGNRDSQETQYF. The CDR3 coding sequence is TGTGCCATCAGTGGAAACAGGGATTCCCAAGAGACCCAGTACTTC.

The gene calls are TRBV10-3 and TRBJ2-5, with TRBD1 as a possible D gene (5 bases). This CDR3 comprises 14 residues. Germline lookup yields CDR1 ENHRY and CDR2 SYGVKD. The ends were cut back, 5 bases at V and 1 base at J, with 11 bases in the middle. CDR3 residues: CAISHGGAQETQYF. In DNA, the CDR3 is TGTGCCATCAGTCACGGTGGGGCCCAAGAGACCCAGTACTTC.

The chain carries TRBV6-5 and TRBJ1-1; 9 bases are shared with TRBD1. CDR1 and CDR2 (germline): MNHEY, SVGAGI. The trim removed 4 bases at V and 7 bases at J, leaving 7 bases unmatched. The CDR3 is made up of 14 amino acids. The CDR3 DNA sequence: TGTGCCAGCAGTTCACAACAGGGGGCATTTGAAGCTTTCTTT. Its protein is CASSSQQGAFEAFF.

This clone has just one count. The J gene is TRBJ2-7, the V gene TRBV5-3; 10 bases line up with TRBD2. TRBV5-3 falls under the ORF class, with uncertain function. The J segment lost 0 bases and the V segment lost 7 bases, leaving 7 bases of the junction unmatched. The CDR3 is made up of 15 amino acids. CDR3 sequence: CARQLAGKNSYEQYF. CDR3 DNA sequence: TGTGCCAGACAACTAGCGGGAAAGAACTCCTACGAGCAGTACTTC.

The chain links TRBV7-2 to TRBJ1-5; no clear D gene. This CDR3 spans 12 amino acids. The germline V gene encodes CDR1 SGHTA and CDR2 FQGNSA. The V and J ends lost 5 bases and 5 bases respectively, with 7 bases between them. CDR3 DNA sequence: TGTGCCAGCAGCGCGATCTATCAGCCCCAGCATTTT. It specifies CASSAIYQPQHF. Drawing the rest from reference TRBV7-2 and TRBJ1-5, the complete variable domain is GAGVSQSPSNKVTEKGKDVELRCDPISGHTALYWYRQSLGQGLEFLIYFQGNSAPDKSGLPSDRFSAERTGGSVSTLTIQRTQQEDSAVYLCASSAIYQPQHFGDGTRLSIL.

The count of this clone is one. CDR3 DNA sequence: TGCGCCAGCAGCCCACCCACAGGATCCTACGAGCAGTACTTC. Residues: CASSPPTGSYEQYF. The chain uses TRBV5-1 and TRBJ2-7, with D possibly being TRBD1 (5 bases). Trimming removed 4 bases at V and 1 base at J, with 12 bases between. The CDR3 extends over 14 amino acids. Germline CDR1 SGHRS, CDR2 YFSETQ.

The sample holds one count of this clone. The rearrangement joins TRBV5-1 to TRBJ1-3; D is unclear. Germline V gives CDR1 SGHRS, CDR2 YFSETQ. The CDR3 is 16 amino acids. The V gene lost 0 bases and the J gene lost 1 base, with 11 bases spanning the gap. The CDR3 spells CASSLAGSGSGNTIYF. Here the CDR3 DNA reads TGCGCCAGCAGCTTGGCCGGGTCTGGTTCTGGAAACACCATATATTTT.

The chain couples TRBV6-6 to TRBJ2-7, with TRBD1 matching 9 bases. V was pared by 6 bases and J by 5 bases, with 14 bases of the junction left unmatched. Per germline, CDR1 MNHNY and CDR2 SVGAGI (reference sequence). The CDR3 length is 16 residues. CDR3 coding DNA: TGTGCCAGCAGACCTACAGGGGGCGCTTTGTTCGACGAGCAGTACTTC. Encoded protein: CASRPTGGALFDEQYF.

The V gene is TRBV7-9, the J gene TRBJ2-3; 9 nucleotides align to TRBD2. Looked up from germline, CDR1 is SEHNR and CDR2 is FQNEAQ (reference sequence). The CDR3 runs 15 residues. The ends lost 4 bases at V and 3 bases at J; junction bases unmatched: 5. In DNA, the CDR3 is TGTGCCAGCAGCTACCTCGGACTAGCGACAGATACGCAGTATTTT. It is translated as CASSYLGLATDTQYF.

This chain's CDR3 is CASSKGQNYGYTF. The CDR3 DNA follows: TGTGCCAGCAGCAAAGGACAGAACTATGGCTACACCTTC. V and J are TRBV9 and TRBJ1-2, with D perhaps TRBD1 (6 bases). This CDR3 has 13 residues. Germline loops: CDR1 SGDLS, CDR2 YYNGEE. Trimming took 4 bases from V and 2 from J, leaving 9 bases between them.